This T cell receptor (beta chain) came from a study of blood T cells in healthy people across ages. The use of a sample-barcoded 5' primer and a J-beta primer mix characterized a second PCR of 7 to 11 cycles. TCRdb independently ran MiXCR on the 5' RACE reads; one entry per CDR3 protein. Of some 1.4 million distinct CDR3 sequences in the sample, 42% are singletons; the top ten hold 7.9%. Germline values: CDR1 SGHKS, CDR2 YYEKEE (reference sequence). The CDR3 is 16 residues long. For this clonotype: One end of the junction varies from germline; a read error may be responsible.

The sequence was obtained from a woman between 18 and 30 years old in good health. The chain joins TRBV5-5 to TRBJ2-4; D may be TRBD1 (6 bases). The sample consisted of blood. DNA for the CDR3: TGTGCCAGCAGCCCCAACAGGGCCCCTGACAAAAACATTCGGTACTTC. This gives the protein CASSPNRAPDKNIRYF.